Reported below is one TCR beta chain. Antigen: not known. The PCR ran on 60 Vbeta and 13 Jbeta primers. Assay: immunoSEQ multiplex PCR; the TCRdb copy retains only in-frame clones and omits some. The sample contains 130,000 to 150,000 clones, 79% of which appear only once. The sample is drawn from a study of cytomegalovirus exposure and HLA in healthy donors. General study points: For cytomegalovirus status, the classifier reportedly gave diagnoses with high specificity and sensitivity. In a later analysis, HLA-associated beta chains showed higher expansion and lower generation probabilities than comparable chains. After further analysis at a later stage, around 17,000 TCR beta sequences were associated with HLA alleles at 0.05 false discovery rate.

Trimming removed 5 bases at V and 2 bases at J, with 17 bases between. The CDR3 contains 15 residues. Germline V gene lookup returns CDR1 SGHRS and CDR2 YFSETQ. Sequences were obtained from PBMCs. The origin of this receptor is a woman between 40 and 50 years old in good health and CMV-seropositive. V and J are TRBV5-1 and TRBJ2-7; tentative D call: TRBD2 (5 bases). For the CDR3, the DNA is TGCGCCAGCAGACCTATATTCCGGGGTCCCTACGAGCAGTACTTC. Amino acids: CASRPIFRGPYEQYF. Filled out from reference TRBV5-1 and TRBJ2-7, the complete variable domain reads KAGVTQTPRYLIKTRGQQVTLSCSPISGHRSVSWYQQTPGQGLQFLFEYFSETQRNKGNFPGRFSGRQFSNSRSEMNVSTLELGDSALYLCASRPIFRGPYEQYFGPGTRLTVT.